One sample yielded the 6 T cell receptor beta chains listed below, sequenced in a study of glioma-infiltrating T cells. Amplification of TCR alpha and beta CDR3 regions from RNA used iRepertoire nested multiplex PCR. TCRdb processed the multiplex PCR reads anew with MiXCR; each CDR3 protein has one entry. The table shows about 130,000 distinct CDR3 sequences, with 20% to 25% occurring only once. Sample: glioma tissue, nonneoplastic brain tissue, or PBMCs (not recorded which). Receptors originate from a human donor with low-grade glioma or glioblastoma, undergoing nonglioma brain surgery, or in good health (not recorded which).

This clonotype was recorded at least ten times. The rearrangement links TRBV7-9 to TRBJ2-6, with D unresolved. Trimming removed 5 bases from V and 0 bases from J, with 2 bases in between. This CDR3 contains 13 residues. The germline V gene has CDR1 SEHNR and CDR2 FQNEAQ (reference sequence). CDR3 residues: CASSPSGANVLTF. CDR3 nucleotides: TGTGCCAGCAGCCCCTCTGGGGCCAACGTCCTGACTTTC. The variable domain in full, with the rest retrieved from reference TRBV7-9 and TRBJ2-6, is DTGVSQNPRHKITKRGQNVTFRCDPISEHNRLYWYRQTLGQGPEFLTYFQNEAQLEKSRLLSDRFSAERPKGSFSTLEIQRTEQGDSAMYLCASSPSGANVLTFGAGSRLTVL.

The chain is built from TRBV20-1 and TRBJ1-3; D is uncertain. Trimming took off 2 bases at V and 2 bases at J, with 7 bases between the two ends. This CDR3 is 13 amino acids long. CDR1 and CDR2 (germline): DFQATT, SNEGSKA (reference sequence). The CDR3 nucleotides read TGCAGTGCTAGACGGGAGGCTGGAAACACCATATATTTT. It translates to CSARREAGNTIYF.

The chain employs TRBV2 and TRBJ2-7; D is perhaps TRBD1 (5 bases). Germline V CDR1 and CDR2: SNHLY, FYNNEI. The CDR3 is 18 residues long. V was shortened by 4 bases and J by 0 bases, with 22 bases between the two germline ends. CDR3 sequence (DNA): TGTGCCAGCAGTGCAGGCACTTACGGACATCAAAGCTCCTACGAGCAGTACGTC. Residues: CASSAGTYGHQSSYEQYV.

For this clonotype: The junction shows a germline mismatch at one end, possibly a read error. The gene calls are TRBV2 and TRBJ2-5, with TRBD1 matching over 7 bases. Germline V CDR1 and CDR2: SNHLY, FYNNEI. This CDR3 has 14 residues. CDR3 amino acids: CASRKGTDQETQYF. The CDR3 coding sequence is TGTGCCAGCAGGAAGGGGACAGACCAGGAGACCCAGTACTTC.

V gene TRBV12-3 or TRBV12-4 combines with J gene TRBJ2-5; 7 nucleotides line up with TRBD2. This CDR3 contains 16 residues. Trimming removed 1 base from V and 5 bases from J; junction bases left unmatched: 10. CDR3 sequence reads: CASSLGVVREEETQYF. CDR3 sequence (DNA): TGTGCCAGCAGTTTAGGAGTCGTTCGGGAGGAGGAGACCCAGTACTTC.

A remark on this clonotype: The junction departs from the called germline gene at one end, perhaps through a read error. The J gene is TRBJ2-3, the V gene TRBV4-1; possible D gene TRBD2, 6 bases. This CDR3 comprises 15 residues. CDR1 and CDR2 (germline): MGHRA, YSYEKL. The CDR3 DNA reads as TGTGCCAGCAGCCAAGATAAACTAGCACCAGATACGCAGTATTTT. It translates to CASSQDKLAPDTQYF.